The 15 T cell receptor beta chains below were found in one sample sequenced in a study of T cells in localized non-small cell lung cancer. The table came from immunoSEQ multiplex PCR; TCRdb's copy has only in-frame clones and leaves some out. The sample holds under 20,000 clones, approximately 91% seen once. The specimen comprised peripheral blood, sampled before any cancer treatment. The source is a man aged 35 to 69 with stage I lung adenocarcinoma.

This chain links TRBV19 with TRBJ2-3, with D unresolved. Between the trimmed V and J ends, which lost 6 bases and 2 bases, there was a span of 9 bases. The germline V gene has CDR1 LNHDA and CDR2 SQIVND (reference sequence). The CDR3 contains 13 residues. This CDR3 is CASRPTHTDTQYF. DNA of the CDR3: TGTGCCAGTAGACCCACTCACACAGATACGCAGTATTTT.

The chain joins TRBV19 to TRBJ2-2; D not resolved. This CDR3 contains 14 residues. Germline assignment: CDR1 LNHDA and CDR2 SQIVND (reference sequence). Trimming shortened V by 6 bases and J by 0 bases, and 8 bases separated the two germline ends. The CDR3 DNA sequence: TGTGCCAGTAGCGTGTCAGCGAACACCGGGGAGCTGTTTTTT. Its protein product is CASSVSANTGELFF.

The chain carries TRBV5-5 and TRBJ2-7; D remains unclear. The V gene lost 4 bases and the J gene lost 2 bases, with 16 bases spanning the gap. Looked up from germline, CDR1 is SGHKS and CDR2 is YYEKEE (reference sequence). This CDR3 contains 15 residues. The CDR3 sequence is CASSLYGWGPYEQYF. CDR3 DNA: TGTGCCAGCAGCCTCTACGGTTGGGGTCCCTACGAGCAGTACTTC.

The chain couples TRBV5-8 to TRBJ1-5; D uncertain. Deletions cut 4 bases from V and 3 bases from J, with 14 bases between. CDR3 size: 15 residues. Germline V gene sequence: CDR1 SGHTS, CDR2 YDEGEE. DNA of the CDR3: TGTGCCAGCAGCCTGAATCCGGGCGACAATCAGCCCCAGCATTTT. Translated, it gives CASSLNPGDNQPQHF.

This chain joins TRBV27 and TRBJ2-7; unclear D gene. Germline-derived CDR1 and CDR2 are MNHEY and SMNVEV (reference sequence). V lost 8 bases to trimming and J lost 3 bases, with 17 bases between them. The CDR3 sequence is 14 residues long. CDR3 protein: CASRAERQFYEQYF. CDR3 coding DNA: TGTGCCAGCCGAGCAGAGCGACAATTCTACGAGCAGTACTTC.

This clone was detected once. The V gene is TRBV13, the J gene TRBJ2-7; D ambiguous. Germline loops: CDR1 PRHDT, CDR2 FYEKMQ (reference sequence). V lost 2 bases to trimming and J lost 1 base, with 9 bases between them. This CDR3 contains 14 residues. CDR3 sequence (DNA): TGTGCCAGCAGCTTAAGACGGCTGTCCTACGAGCAGTACTTC. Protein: CASSLRRLSYEQYF.

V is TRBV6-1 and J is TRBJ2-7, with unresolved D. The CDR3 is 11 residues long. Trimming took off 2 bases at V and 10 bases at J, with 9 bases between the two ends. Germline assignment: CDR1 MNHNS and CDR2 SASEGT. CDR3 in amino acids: CASSESPIQYF. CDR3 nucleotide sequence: TGTGCCAGCAGTGAATCCCCGATACAGTACTTC.

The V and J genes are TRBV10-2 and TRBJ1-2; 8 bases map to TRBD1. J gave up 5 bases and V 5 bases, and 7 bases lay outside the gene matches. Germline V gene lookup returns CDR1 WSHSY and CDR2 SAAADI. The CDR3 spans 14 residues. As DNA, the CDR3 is TGCGCCAGCAGTCCTCCGCAGGGGGCGTATGGCTACACCTTC. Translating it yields CASSPPQGAYGYTF.

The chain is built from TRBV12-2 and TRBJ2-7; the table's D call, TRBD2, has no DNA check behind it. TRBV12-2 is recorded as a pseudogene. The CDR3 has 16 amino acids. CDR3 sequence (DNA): TGTGCAAGTCGCCTGTTCCCGCATCGGGGATCCTACGAGCAGTACTTC. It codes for CASRLFPHRGSYEQYF.

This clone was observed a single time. The CDR3, as DNA: TGTGCCAGCAGTGAAATTGGTGGCGGGCAGTACTTC. It translates to CASSEIGGGQYF. The chain is built from TRBV6-1 and TRBJ2-7; D call uncertain. This CDR3 is built from 12 residues. Germline V gives CDR1 MNHNS, CDR2 SASEGT. V was pared by 2 bases and J by 9 bases, with 11 bases between.

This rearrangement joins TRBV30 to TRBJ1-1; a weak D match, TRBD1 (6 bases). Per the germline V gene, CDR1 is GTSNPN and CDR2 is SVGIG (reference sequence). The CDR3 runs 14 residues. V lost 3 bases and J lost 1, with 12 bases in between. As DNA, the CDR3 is TGTGCCTGGAGCGCGGGGGGGCCGAACACTGAAGCTTTCTTT. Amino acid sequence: CAWSAGGPNTEAFF.

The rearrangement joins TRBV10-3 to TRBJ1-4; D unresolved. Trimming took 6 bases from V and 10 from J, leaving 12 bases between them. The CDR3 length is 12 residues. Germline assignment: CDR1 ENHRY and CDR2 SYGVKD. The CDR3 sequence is CAISQENTKLFF. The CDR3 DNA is TGTGCCATCAGCCAGGAAAATACAAAACTGTTTTTT.

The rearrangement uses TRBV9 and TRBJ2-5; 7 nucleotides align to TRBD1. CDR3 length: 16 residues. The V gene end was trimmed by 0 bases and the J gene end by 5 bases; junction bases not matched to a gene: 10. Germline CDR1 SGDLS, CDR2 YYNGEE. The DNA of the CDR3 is TGTGCCAGCAGCGTAGCGGCAGGGGGTCCCTCGGAGACCCAGTACTTC. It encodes CASSVAAGGPSETQYF.

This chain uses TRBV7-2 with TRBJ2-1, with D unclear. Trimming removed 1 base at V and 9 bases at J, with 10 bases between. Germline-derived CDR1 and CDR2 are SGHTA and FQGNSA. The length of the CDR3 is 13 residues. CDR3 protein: CASSLGSSAEQFF. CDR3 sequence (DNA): TGTGCCAGCAGCTTAGGTAGCTCGGCTGAGCAGTTCTTC.

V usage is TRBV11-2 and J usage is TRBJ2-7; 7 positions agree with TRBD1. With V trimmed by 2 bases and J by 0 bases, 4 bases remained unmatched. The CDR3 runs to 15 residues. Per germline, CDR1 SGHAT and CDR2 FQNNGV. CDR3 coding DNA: TGTGCCAGCAGCTTAACAGGGGCTTCCTCCTACGAGCAGTACTTC. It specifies CASSLTGASSYEQYF.